The T cell receptor (beta chain) under discussion was sequenced for a study of shared clonotypes between healthy human individuals. Clones were read by immunoSEQ multiplex PCR, and TCRdb kept only the in-frame ones, dropping some. This table holds around 560,000 clones, about 95% found once. Germline CDR1 MNHEY, CDR2 SMNVEV (reference sequence). The junction had 6 bases not matched to a gene; V was cut back by 5 bases and J by 4 bases. The CDR3 runs 15 residues. Study observations and caveats: When naive CD4 clonotypes were compared across a few donors, 4% to 5.5% were shared.

Concerning this clone itself: Its antigen is unknown. Other DNA sequences in this specimen translate into the identical CDR3.

Naivety among CD8 cells was defined by CD45RO negativity and positive CCR7 selection, thereby excluding terminally differentiated effector memory CD45RA+ cells. Input material: naive CD8+ T cells sorted from blood. The chain links TRBV27 to TRBJ2-7; 12 bases agree with TRBD2. This receptor was obtained from a woman aged 25 to 39 in good health. This chain's CDR3 is CASSPGTSGSYEQYF. The CDR3, as DNA: TGTGCCAGCAGTCCCGGGACTAGCGGGTCTTACGAGCAGTACTTC.